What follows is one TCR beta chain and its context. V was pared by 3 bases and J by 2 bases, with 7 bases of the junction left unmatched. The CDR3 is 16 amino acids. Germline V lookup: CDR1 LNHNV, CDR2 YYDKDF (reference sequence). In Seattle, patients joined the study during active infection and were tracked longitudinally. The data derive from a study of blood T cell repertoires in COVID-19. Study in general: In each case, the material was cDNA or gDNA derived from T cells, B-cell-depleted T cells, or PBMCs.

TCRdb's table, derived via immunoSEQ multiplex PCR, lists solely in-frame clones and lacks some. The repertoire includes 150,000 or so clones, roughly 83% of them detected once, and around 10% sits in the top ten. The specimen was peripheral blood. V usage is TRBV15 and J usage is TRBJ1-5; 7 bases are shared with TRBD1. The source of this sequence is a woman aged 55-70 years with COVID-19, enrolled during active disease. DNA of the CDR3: TGTGCCACCAGCAGGAGACAGGGAGGAGGCAATCAGCCCCAGCATTTT. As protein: CATSRRQGGGNQPQHF. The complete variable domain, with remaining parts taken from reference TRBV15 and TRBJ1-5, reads DAMVIQNPRYQVTQFGKPVTLSCSQTLNHNVMYWYQQKSSQAPKLLFHYYDKDFNNEADTPDNFQSRRPNTSFCFLDIRSPGLGDTAMYLCATSRRQGGGNQPQHFGDGTRLSIL.